The 10 T cell receptor beta chains given below trace back to one sample, sequenced in a study of blood T cell repertoires in COVID-19. Libraries were prepared by immunoSEQ multiplex PCR; TCRdb keeps only in-frame clonotypes and omits some of them. The sample includes roughly 160,000 clones, around 88% seen only once; the top ten take around 20%. Sequencing was performed on peripheral blood. Source of these receptors: a woman in her 70s who had recovered from COVID-19.

V usage is TRBV5-4 and J usage is TRBJ2-7; no clear D. Germline lookup yields CDR1 SGHNT and CDR2 YYREEE (reference sequence). Trimming took 5 bases from V and 1 from J, leaving 13 bases between them. The CDR3 spans 14 residues. CDR3 nucleotides: TGTGCCAGCAGGCCAACTGACGGGTCCTACGAGCAGTACTTC. It is translated as CASRPTDGSYEQYF.

CDR3 bases: TGCGCCAGCAGCCGCCAGGGGGGCAGCCGAGAGAATTCACCCCTCCACTTT. It codes for CASSRQGGSRENSPLHF. V usage is TRBV4-3 and J usage is TRBJ1-6, with 7 nucleotides matching TRBD1. J gave up 7 bases and V 4 bases, and 13 bases lay outside the gene matches. The CDR3 is 17 amino acids. Germline CDR1 is LGHNA and CDR2 is YSLEER.

The chain carries TRBV3-1 (or the pseudogene TRBV3-2) and TRBJ2-3, with 8 bases identical to TRBD1. The CDR3 runs 15 residues. Trimming removed 4 bases from V and 2 bases from J; junction bases left unmatched: 5. The germline V gene encodes CDR1 LGHDT and CDR2 YNNKEL (reference sequence). The CDR3 bases are TGTGCCAGCAGCCGGGACAGGTACCTCACAGATACGCAGTATTTT. It translates to CASSRDRYLTDTQYF.

J is TRBJ2-5 and V is TRBV19; maybe TRBD2 (5 bases). CDR1 and CDR2 (germline): LNHDA, SQIVND (reference sequence). This CDR3 has 12 residues. V lost 3 bases to trimming and J lost 5 bases, with 7 bases between them. The DNA of the CDR3 is TGTGCCAGTAGTATGGTAGCGGAGACCCAGTACTTC. Amino acids: CASSMVAETQYF.

This sequence joins TRBV25-1 and TRBJ1-1; possible D gene TRBD1, 5 bases. The CDR3 spans 15 residues. Looked up from germline, CDR1 is MGHDK and CDR2 is SYGVNS. V lost 1 base to trimming and J lost 4 bases, with 13 bases between them. CDR3 sequence reads: CASSESRGRGTEAFF. The CDR3 region has the DNA TGTGCCAGCAGTGAATCTAGGGGCCGAGGCACTGAAGCTTTCTTT. The full variable domain, with the rest looked up from reference TRBV25-1 and TRBJ1-1, is EADIYQTPRYLVIGTGKKITLECSQTMGHDKMYWYQQDPGMELHLIHYSYGVNSTEKGDLSSESTVSRIRTEHFPLTLESARPSHTSQYLCASSESRGRGTEAFFGQGTRLTVV.

As for this clone: Other DNA variants within this sample encode the same CDR3. V gene TRBV7-3 combines with J gene TRBJ1-3; D is uncertain. Deletions cut 4 bases from V and 0 bases from J, with 4 bases between. The CDR3 is 13 amino acids. Germline CDR1 and CDR2: SGHTA and FQGTGA. The CDR3 protein is CASSSNSGNTIYF. The CDR3 DNA reads as TGTGCCAGCAGCTCCAACTCTGGAAACACCATATATTTT. Looking up the rest from reference TRBV7-3 and TRBJ1-3 gives the full variable domain: GAGVSQTPSNKVTEKGKYVELRCDPISGHTALYWYRQSLGQGPEFLIYFQGTGAADDSGLPNDRFFAVRPEGSVSTLKIQRTERGDSAVYLCASSSNSGNTIYFGEGSWLTVV.

Ten or more counts support this clone. The rearrangement joins TRBV11-2 to TRBJ1-2, with D maybe TRBD1 (6 bases). Germline CDR1 reads SGHAT; CDR2 reads FQNNGV. The germline V and J ends were trimmed by 5 bases and 5 bases, with 9 bases remaining between them. There are 12 residues in the CDR3. CDR3 DNA sequence: TGTGCCAGCAGCCCCAGGGGATATGGCTACACCTTC. Residues: CASSPRGYGYTF. The complete variable domain, with remaining parts taken from reference TRBV11-2 and TRBJ1-2, reads EAGVAQSPRYKIIEKRQSVAFWCNPISGHATLYWYQQILGQGPKLLIQFQNNGVVDDSQLPKDRFSAERLKGVDSTLKIQPAKLEDSAVYLCASSPRGYGYTFGSGTRLTVV.

The chain joins TRBV29-1 to TRBJ2-5, with D possibly being TRBD2 (7 bases). Germline CDR1 reads SQVTM; CDR2 reads ANQGSEA. The germline V and J ends were trimmed by 7 bases and 2 bases, with 11 bases remaining between them. The CDR3 is 12 residues long. CDR3 in amino acids: CSGGGAQETQYF. The CDR3 nucleotides are TGCAGCGGGGGGGGCGCACAAGAGACCCAGTACTTC. Variable domain in full (rest from reference TRBV29-1 and TRBJ2-5): SAVISQKPSRDICQRGTSLTIQCQVDSQVTMMFWYRQQPGQSLTLIATANQGSEATYESGFVIDKFPISRPNLTFSTLTVSNMSPEDSSIYLCSGGGAQETQYFGPGTRLLVL.

The chain recombines TRBV4-3 with TRBJ1-4; the match to TRBD1 covers 7 bases. The trim removed 3 bases at V and 3 bases at J, leaving 10 bases unmatched. Germline CDR1 LGHNA, CDR2 YSLEER. This CDR3 comprises 17 residues. The CDR3 DNA reads TGCGCCAGCAGCCACTCCCTCACAGGGGCGGCTAATGAAAAACTGTTTTTT. It codes for CASSHSLTGAANEKLFF.

V usage is TRBV18 and J usage is TRBJ1-1; D remains unclear. The CDR3 is 14 amino acids. The germline CDR1 and CDR2 sequences are KGHSH and LQKENI. V was clipped by 3 bases and J by 4 bases, with 12 bases between them. As DNA, the CDR3 is TGTGCCAGCTCACCCGGCCCGGGAGCCACTGAAGCTTTCTTT. Protein product: CASSPGPGATEAFF.